This T cell receptor beta chain was observed in a study of T-cell memory formation after mild COVID-19 (dated by TCRdb to about 2021). About the full investigation: Most TCR sequence clusters were specific to one of the two donors. In a couple of donors, T-cell clones that expanded and contracted after mild COVID-19 were followed by sequencing TCRalpha and TCRbeta repertoires longitudinally. The cohort was made up of two young adult volunteers, one female and one male, who were previously healthy.

There are 17 amino acids in the CDR3, from cysteine to phenylalanine inclusive. The kept DNA is CDR3 alone, 51 bases in frame from the first base. V loses 1 base of germline sequence and J loses 3 bases, and the interval between the two ends is 15 bases. From the germline V gene (reference sequence), CDR1 is LGHDT and CDR2 is YNNKEL. As regards this clonotype: Which antigen it targets is not known. Per-nucleotide qualities are absent, and no much larger clonotype sits a single base away.

Ficoll-Paque density gradient centrifugation was used to isolate PBMCs. The reads were generated on an Illumina NovaSeq 6000. cDNA libraries for TCRalpha and TCRbeta were prepared by 5'RACE using constant-segment primers, with sample barcodes and unique molecular identifiers added. Trizol reagent was used to extract RNA from every sample. Library amplification was performed in two PCR steps, and a second sample barcode and Illumina TruSeq adapters were introduced in the second step. Sequencing of the libraries was done on an Illumina NovaSeq, producing 2 x 150 bp paired-end reads. Regarding the original processing steps: Reads were demultiplexed and collapsed into UMI-guided consensus sequences with migec v1.2.7. With mixcr v2.1.11, UMI consensuses were aligned to TRA and TRB V and J templates and assembled into clonotypes. A clonotype was counted as expanded or contracted only if both edgeR and NoisET called the change significant, with noise models trained on biological replicates. For edgeR calls, a false discovery rate-adjusted p below 0.01 and a log2 fold-change threshold of 1 were applied. PCA with hierarchical clustering of max-normalized trajectories of the 1000 most abundant clonotypes was used as exploratory dynamics analysis. Each responding clone was given a CD4 or CD8 phenotype based on the CD4+ and CD8+ repertoires, which had been sequenced separately. TCRdb cleaned the public reads at Q25 with fastp, built clones with MiXCR and kept in-frame beta chains. Rows merge per CDR3 protein into single entries with the most common DNA and genes. The V and J calls shown here were made by TCRdb, not taken from the authors' results. In all, the sample holds around 220,000 distinct CDR3 sequences, and about a sixth of those were seen once. Together, the top ten hold about 3.5% of the sample.

Overall study outcomes, separate from this receptor: Some responding clones were detected in pre-infection memory, which suggested that pre-existing cross-reactive memory T cells had joined the SARS-CoV-2 response. Balanced CD4/CD8 phenotypes were observed for clones contracting from day 15 to 85, whereas a bias towards CD4+ was observed for a second wave of clones expanding from day 15 to 37. The study covered only a couple of mild cases, and larger cohorts including severe cases with pre-infection samples were considered necessary. SARS-CoV-2 specificity of the second-wave clones peaking on day 37 was not confirmed. Contracting CD4+ clones were found mainly in CM and EM memory subsets, while CD8+ clones were enriched in EMRA.

Recombination linked TRBV3-1 to TRBJ2-2; there is no confident call for the D gene. Sequencing used PBMCs or a T cell subset sorted from them (not recorded which). The source of this sequence is a man aged 18 to 29 who had mild COVID-19 (a few samples of this study predate the infection). The sample titles of this study are shuffled in the database, so cell type and time point are left out; the donor was told from shared clones. The CDR3 region has the sequence CASSQGGLHKDTGELFF. The DNA sequence is as follows: TGTGCCAGCAGCCAAGGCGGCCTCCACAAAGACACCGGGGAGCTGTTTTTT.